One and the same sample provided the 19 T cell receptor beta chains below, sequenced in a study of cytomegalovirus exposure and HLA in healthy donors. The PCR was carried out with 60 Vbeta primers and 13 Jbeta primers. The data were produced by immunoSEQ multiplex PCR, yet TCRdb's version contains in-frame clones alone and is incomplete. This table holds about 120,000 clones, roughly 79% found once. Sequenced: PBMCs. The receptors were sampled from a woman between 35 and 50 years old in good health and CMV-seronegative.

J is TRBJ2-1 and V is TRBV9; 11 bases line up with TRBD2. CDR1 and CDR2 from the germline V gene are SGDLS and YYNGEE. V lost 2 bases and J lost 4; bases outside the gene matches: 5. This CDR3 region has 16 residues. This chain's CDR3 is CASSVGGTSGYNEQFF. The CDR3 region has the DNA TGTGCCAGCAGCGTCGGTGGGACTAGCGGATACAATGAGCAGTTCTTC.

The chain recombines TRBV10-1 with TRBJ2-3; TRBD2 might be the D (5 bases). The germline gives CDR1 WNHNN, CDR2 SYGVQD (reference sequence). V was cut by 11 bases and J by 0 bases, with 18 bases left in between. The CDR3 is 15 amino acids. The CDR3 sequence: CASRGPSSSTDTQYF. Here the CDR3 DNA reads TGCGCCTCACGAGGGCCTAGCTCTAGCACAGATACGCAGTATTTT.

The CDR3 nucleotides are TGTGCCAGCACCAACCGGCAGGCAAGCACAGATACGCAGTATTTT. Amino acids: CASTNRQASTDTQYF. The V and J genes are TRBV5-4 and TRBJ2-3; D gene uncertain. Germline assignment: CDR1 SGHNT and CDR2 YYREEE (reference sequence). CDR3 length: 15 amino acids. Deletions cut 6 bases from V and 0 bases from J, with 14 bases between.

In regard to this clone: At one end the junction does not follow the germline gene, possibly because of a read error. The gene calls are TRBV7-9 and TRBJ1-5; 7 nucleotides agree with TRBD1. The CDR3 has 14 amino acids. Germline assignment: CDR1 SEHNR and CDR2 FQNEAQ (reference sequence). The CDR3 loop reads CSSSLDRVNQPQHF. The DNA of the CDR3 is TGTTCCAGCAGCTTAGACAGGGTGAATCAGCCCCAGCATTTT.

This chain joins TRBV2 and TRBJ1-2; TRBD1 is a possible D gene (6 bases). Trimming took off 4 bases at V and 8 bases at J, with 11 bases between the two ends. The CDR3 length is 12 residues. Germline loops: CDR1 SNHLY, CDR2 FYNNEI. In DNA form, the CDR3 reads TGTGCCAGCAGTGTTCACAGGGACGGCTACACCTTC. Its translation: CASSVHRDGYTF. Looking up the rest from reference TRBV2 and TRBJ1-2 gives the full variable domain: EPEVTQTPSHQVTQMGQEVILRCVPISNHLYFYWYRQILGQKVEFLVSFYNNEISEKSEIFDDQFSVERPDGSNFTLKIRSTKLEDSAMYFCASSVHRDGYTFGSGTRLTVV.

The V gene is TRBV7-3, the J gene TRBJ2-3; 7 nucleotides line up with TRBD1. After removal of 5 bases from V and 0 bases from J, the junction contained 2 bases not matched to a gene. Per the germline V gene, CDR1 is SGHTA and CDR2 is FQGTGA. The CDR3 consists of 14 residues. The CDR3: CASSRTGSTDTQYF. CDR3 coding DNA: TGTGCCAGCAGCCGGACAGGAAGCACAGATACGCAGTATTTT.

This sequence joins TRBV7-9 and TRBJ1-5; D might be TRBD1 (6 bases). This CDR3 has 15 amino acids. Germline lookup yields CDR1 SEHNR and CDR2 FQNEAQ (reference sequence). Trimming took off 0 bases at V and 6 bases at J, with 12 bases between the two ends. CDR3 sequence (DNA): TGTGCCAGCAGCTTAGCTGGGGGCGCGGGTCAGCCCCAGCATTTT. Its protein product is CASSLAGGAGQPQHF.

The V and J genes are TRBV5-1 and TRBJ2-3; no clear D. The CDR3 contains 15 residues. The germline V gene has CDR1 SGHRS and CDR2 YFSETQ. V lost 0 bases and J lost 0, with 8 bases in between. The CDR3 loop reads CASSLASSSTDTQYF. The CDR3 DNA sequence: TGCGCCAGCAGCTTGGCGTCCTCTAGCACAGATACGCAGTATTTT. The variable domain in full, completed from reference TRBV5-1 and TRBJ2-3, reads KAGVTQTPRYLIKTRGQQVTLSCSPISGHRSVSWYQQTPGQGLQFLFEYFSETQRNKGNFPGRFSGRQFSNSRSEMNVSTLELGDSALYLCASSLASSSTDTQYFGPGTRLTVL.

The genes are TRBV4-3 and TRBJ1-6, with 8 bases fitting TRBD1. Germline V gene lookup returns CDR1 LGHNA and CDR2 YSLEER. The trim removed 4 bases at V and 5 bases at J, leaving 1 base unmatched. The CDR3 is made up of 14 amino acids. CDR3 sequence (DNA): TGCGCCAGCAGCCGACAGGGGAATAATTCACCCCTCCACTTT. Translating it yields CASSRQGNNSPLHF.

The chain couples TRBV5-1 to TRBJ2-7; 7 nucleotides agree with TRBD2. With 3 bases clipped from V and 5 bases from J, the junction kept 2 bases outside the gene matches. The CDR3 has 12 amino acids. The germline V gene has CDR1 SGHRS and CDR2 YFSETQ. The CDR3 reads CASSSGGDEQYF. CDR3 DNA: TGCGCCAGCAGCTCGGGAGGAGACGAGCAGTACTTC.

This clone appeared a single time. The chain couples TRBV9 to TRBJ1-2, with TRBD1 as a possible D gene (6 bases). This CDR3 comprises 16 residues. The germline V and J ends were trimmed by 4 bases and 8 bases, with 24 bases remaining between them. The germline V gene encodes CDR1 SGDLS and CDR2 YYNGEE. CDR3 coding DNA: TGTGCCAGCAGCCATCCAAGAGGGGGAGGGCTAGGCGGCTACACCTTC. It codes for CASSHPRGGGLGGYTF. Full variable domain (missing parts from reference TRBV9 and TRBJ1-2): DSGVTQTPKHLITATGQRVTLRCSPRSGDLSVYWYQQSLDQGLQFLIQYYNGEERAKGNILERFSAQQFPDLHSELNLSSLELGDSALYFCASSHPRGGGLGGYTFGSGTRLTVV.

There are a few counts of this clone. This chain links TRBV6-5 with TRBJ1-1; D not certain. The CDR3 runs 11 residues. Germline CDR1 and CDR2: MNHEY and SVGAGI. The V end was cut by 7 bases, the J end by 4 bases, with 7 bases between. The CDR3 DNA sequence: TGTGCCAGCATTCGGAGCACTGAAGCTTTCTTT. This gives the protein CASIRSTEAFF.

This chain joins TRBV11-2 and TRBJ2-5; 10 bases line up with TRBD2. The CDR3 has 14 amino acids. CDR1 is SGHAT and CDR2 is FQNNGV in the germline V gene. V lost 3 bases, J lost 5 bases, and 3 bases stayed unmatched. The CDR3 spells CASSFTSGKETQYF. In DNA, the CDR3 is TGTGCCAGCAGCTTCACTAGCGGGAAGGAGACCCAGTACTTC.

The CDR3 DNA reads TGTGCCAGCAGGGGACTAGCGGGGGCCCCGGGGACCCAGTACTTC. Its translation: CASRGLAGAPGTQYF. The chain is built from TRBV7-2 and TRBJ2-5, with 14 bases matching TRBD2. V was pared by 6 bases and J by 7 bases, with 7 bases of the junction left unmatched. The V gene's germline CDR1 is SGHTA and CDR2 FQGNSA. CDR3 length: 15 amino acids.

In nucleotides, the CDR3 is TGTGCCAGCAGCTTAGCTGATAGGGGTAGGCAGTACTTC. Translating gives CASSLADRGRQYF. The rearrangement links TRBV7-6 to TRBJ2-7, with D perhaps matching TRBD1 (5 bases). Trimming stripped 0 bases from V and 9 bases from J, with 12 bases between. CDR3 length: 13 residues. CDR1 and CDR2 from the germline V gene are SGHVS and FNYEAQ.

This chain joins TRBV15 and TRBJ2-1; D is uncertain. This CDR3 is built from 13 residues. Looked up from germline, CDR1 is LNHNV and CDR2 is YYDKDF (reference sequence). V was shortened by 0 bases and J by 5 bases, with 5 bases between the two germline ends. The CDR3 loop reads CATSRDLDNEQFF. CDR3 bases: TGTGCCACCAGCAGAGATCTAGACAATGAGCAGTTCTTC.

J is TRBJ2-2 and V is TRBV6-1, with D maybe TRBD1 (5 bases). CDR1 is MNHNS, CDR2 SASEGT, per germline. V was cut by 1 base and J by 4 bases, with 13 bases left in between. CDR3 length equals 16 residues. CDR3 region: CASSEVVGLGTGELFF. For the CDR3, the DNA is TGTGCCAGCAGTGAAGTCGTGGGGCTTGGCACCGGGGAGCTGTTTTTT.

The rearrangement links TRBV5-1 to TRBJ2-1; 12 positions agree with TRBD2. CDR1 is SGHRS, CDR2 YFSETQ, per germline. Germline trimming cut 4 bases from V and 8 bases from J; bases unmatched to any gene: 7. CDR3 size: 15 residues. CDR3 coding DNA: TGCGCCAGCAGCGCGCGACTAGCGGGAGACTATGAGCAGTTCTTC. Its protein product is CASSARLAGDYEQFF.

The CDR3, as DNA: TGCAGCGCGTCTGGGACAGGGAACACTGAAGCTTTCTTT. This translates into CSASGTGNTEAFF. The chain uses TRBV29-1 and TRBJ1-1, with TRBD1 identical over 8 bases. The CDR3 spans 13 residues. Germline trimming cut 7 bases from V and 1 base from J; bases unmatched to any gene: 5. Germline values: CDR1 SQVTM, CDR2 ANQGSEA.